This T cell receptor beta chain was documented in a study of blood T cell repertoires in COVID-19. Study overall: T cells, B-cell-depleted T cells, or PBMCs provided the cDNA or gDNA that served as material.

From germline, CDR1 is SGHTS and CDR2 YDEGEE. V was clipped by 2 bases and J by 4 bases; unmatched bases: 2. The CDR3 covers 14 residues. The method was immunoSEQ multiplex PCR; TCRdb's version includes in-frame clones alone and lacks a portion of them. This table holds 45,000 or so clones, about 89% found once. This receptor was taken from a woman of 80 years or more with COVID-19, enrolled during active disease. The sequencing input was peripheral blood. V is TRBV5-8 and J is TRBJ1-1, with 10 positions matching TRBD1. The CDR3 nucleotides read TGTGCCAGCAGCTTCGACAGGGGGCTCACTGAAGCTTTCTTT. This codes for CASSFDRGLTEAFF.